This T cell receptor (beta chain) was retrieved from a study of monozygotic twins with cystic fibrosis (dated by TCRdb to the early 2020s). As for the study more broadly: Around 2.8 micrograms of fragmented DNA went through around 14 PCR cycles to produce barcoded libraries. Made up mostly of children and adolescents, the cohort included ten female and six male twin pairs ranging in age from roughly 2.0 to 36.4 years, with a median of about 8.6 years. On the day of blood sampling, twins were ranked among over a thousand cohort participants for weight-for-height and for FEVPerc (FEV1 disease centile). To assess genetic influence on V and J gene usage, the study compared TCR beta repertoires within and across 16 monozygotic twin pairs with cystic fibrosis. Data for three of the twin pairs had been reported earlier in a different context. Study-level results and caveats: Simpson clonality was generally low (median about 0.0087), which suggests a naive-dominated repertoire, and clonality was higher in the most severely affected patients. V gene usage was most similar to the co-twin for 13 of 16 pairs, and J usage for 8 of 16 pairs, suggesting genetic constraints. No association turned up between shared CDR3 numbers and age, concordance or disease severity, and the cohort was small. Monozygotic CF twin pairs shared significantly more nucleotide-identical clonotypes within each pair than unrelated CF individuals shared with one another (P = 0.000026, Mann-Whitney).

TCR beta CDR3 regions were amplified by multiplex PCR with the immunoSEQ immune profiling system according to the manufacturer's instructions. An Illumina NextSeq system was used to carry out the sequencing. Per the original workflow: Sequence data were processed on the immunoSEQ Analyzer platform, and clonality was computed as the square root of Simpson's index of productive rearrangements. V and J usage similarity was measured by Jensen-Shannon distance, and CDR3 generation probabilities were computed with OLGA. The immuneACCESS database (August 2020) and VDJdb (December 2020) were searched for shared CDR3 sequences. TCRdb re-hosts the immuneACCESS table, in-frame sequences only. Its copies lack some clones; in the studies checked, an unresolved V gene accounts for under half of them, and the cause for the rest is not known. For V, J and clone size, that table is used; D and trimming come from the DNA. In all, the sample holds roughly 20,000 clones, and about 97% of those were seen once. The ten largest clones capture roughly 1.9% of the sample.

A note on this clone: The target of this receptor is not known. No per-base quality is available; no much larger clone lies one base away.

V drops 5 bases and J drops 2 bases, leaving 15 bases in between. The germline V gene encodes CDR1 SGHVS and CDR2 FQNEAQ. From the cysteine through the phenylalanine, the CDR3 covers 15 amino acids. The read is trimmed to its CDR3 DNA, 45 bases read in frame from base 1. The twin pairs came from the European Cystic Fibrosis Twin and Sibling Study Cohort, which recruited patients from over a hundred CF clinics across 14 European countries. Zygosity and CFTR genotype were confirmed in-house, and zygosity was tested by multiplex PCR of nine short tandem repeat loci. Peripheral blood was sampled from each twin, and clinical parameters were recorded on the day of blood sampling. Phenol/chloroform extraction was used to isolate genomic DNA from peripheral blood cells, and the DNA was then kept in TE buffer at 4 degrees C.

The sample taken for sequencing was blood. The TCR originated in a woman under 40 with cystic fibrosis. The rearrangement combines TRBV7-8 with TRBJ1-2; the D gene cannot be resolved reliably. The CDR3 corresponds to CASSLSGNPNYGYTF. In nucleotides, the sequence is TGTGCCAGCAGCCTTTCGGGAAACCCGAACTATGGCTACACCTTC. Where the CDR3 stops, the reference TRBV7-8 and TRBJ1-2 genes take over; the full variable domain is GAGVSQSPRYKVAKRGQDVALRCDPISGHVSLFWYQQALGQGPEFLTYFQNEAQLDKSGLPSDRFFAERPEGSVSTLKIQRTQQEDSAVYLCASSLSGNPNYGYTFGSGTRLTVV.